This note documents a single T cell receptor beta chain sequence. Germline CDR1 is SGHDN and CDR2 is FVKESK. The length of the CDR3 is 15 residues. Deletions cut 2 bases from V and 0 bases from J, with 8 bases between. Profiling relied on immunoSEQ multiplex PCR, and the TCRdb table lists in-frame clones only, not all of them. The repertoire holds about 140,000 clones, with around 84% as singletons. The sample comes from a study of blood T cell repertoires in COVID-19. The chain has TRBV14 and TRBJ1-3; TRBD1 is a possible D gene (5 bases). Input material: peripheral blood. The receptor's source is a woman in her sixties or seventies with acute or convalescent COVID-19. CDR3 in DNA: TGTGCCAGCAGCCAAATGACAGCCTCTGGAAACACCATATATTTT. Amino acids: CASSQMTASGNTIYF.